This T cell receptor (beta chain) was identified during a study of blood T cell repertoires in COVID-19. Germline-derived CDR1 and CDR2 are SGHVS and FQNEAQ. This CDR3 region has 13 residues. Trimming left V 2 bases short and J 8 bases short, with 12 bases between. Using immunoSEQ multiplex PCR, the repertoire was profiled, and TCRdb retains in-frame clones only, with some absent. Found here are 200,000 to 300,000 clones, about nine tenths of them singletons; the top ten hold roughly 4%. The sample consisted of PBMCs or T cells enriched from blood (not recorded which). This chain joins TRBV7-8 and TRBJ1-2; D ambiguous. This receptor was obtained from a young woman with acute COVID-19. The CDR3 is CASSLTQVVGYTF. The CDR3 coding sequence is TGTGCCAGCAGCTTAACCCAGGTCGTGGGCTACACCTTC.